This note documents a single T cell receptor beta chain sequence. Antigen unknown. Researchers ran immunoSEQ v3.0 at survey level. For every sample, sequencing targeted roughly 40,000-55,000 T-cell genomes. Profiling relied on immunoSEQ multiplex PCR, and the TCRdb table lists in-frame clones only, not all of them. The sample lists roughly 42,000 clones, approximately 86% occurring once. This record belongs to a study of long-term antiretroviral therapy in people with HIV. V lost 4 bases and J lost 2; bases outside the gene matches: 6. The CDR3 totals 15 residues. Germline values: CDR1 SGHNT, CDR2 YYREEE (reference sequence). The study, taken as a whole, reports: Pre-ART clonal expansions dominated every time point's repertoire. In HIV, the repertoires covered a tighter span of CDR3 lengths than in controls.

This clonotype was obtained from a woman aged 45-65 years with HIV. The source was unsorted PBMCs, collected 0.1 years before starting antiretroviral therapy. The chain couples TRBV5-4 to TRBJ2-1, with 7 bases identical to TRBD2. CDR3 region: CASSARGSPYNEQFF. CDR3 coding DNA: TGTGCCAGCAGCGCTCGCGGGAGTCCCTACAATGAGCAGTTCTTC.